One sample yielded the 7 T cell receptor beta chains listed below, sequenced in a study of T-cell reconstitution after alpha-beta-depleted transplantation in children. TCRbeta library construction was performed incorporating unique molecular identifiers. MiXCR was run by TCRdb on the PCR reads, yielding one entry per CDR3 protein. The table records about 600,000 distinct CDR3 sequences, 10% to 15% of them present only once. Sample: PBMCs, mostly from graft donor cells, taken 360 days after TCRalphabeta/CD19-depleted stem cell transplant. The origin of the receptors is a male patient between 5 and 17 years old who had a stem cell transplant for acute myeloid leukemia, so the T cells may come from the graft donor.

This clonotype was counted between two and nine times. The chain employs TRBV29-1 and TRBJ2-7; D call uncertain. The CDR3 is made up of 14 amino acids. Germline V gives CDR1 SQVTM, CDR2 ANQGSEA. Trimming cost V 1 base and J 2 bases, with 12 bases left between them. The CDR3 nucleotides read TGCAGCGTTGAAGTGGGTAGAGGCCCCTACGAGCAGTACTTC. Protein: CSVEVGRGPYEQYF.

This clonotype has just a few counts. The chain carries TRBV30 and TRBJ2-1; 7 bases fit TRBD2. The CDR3 contains 14 residues. Germline V gene sequence: CDR1 GTSNPN, CDR2 SVGIG (reference sequence). J was trimmed by 4 bases and V by 7 bases; bases with no gene match: 10. CDR3 protein: CASKRDLYYNEQFF. In nucleotides, the CDR3 is TGTGCCTCAAAGCGGGACCTCTATTACAATGAGCAGTTCTTC.

Note on this clonotype: This likely comes from a read error, as the CDR3 has no conserved phenylalanine or tryptophan at its end. The chain uses TRBV12-3 or TRBV12-4 and TRBJ2-7, with 12 bases matching TRBD1. The CDR3 spans 16 residues. Losses at the gene ends were 6 bases for V and 4 bases for J; bases not matched to a gene: 10. This chain's CDR3 is CASRRDRGLLRYEQYY. In DNA form, the CDR3 reads TGTGCCAGCAGAAGGGACAGGGGGCTTCTCAGGTACGAGCAGTACTAC.

This clonotype was found many times. V usage is TRBV13 and J usage is TRBJ2-3; 15 positions agree with TRBD2. J was trimmed by 3 bases and V by 4 bases; bases with no gene match: 8. Germline CDR1 and CDR2: PRHDT and FYEKMQ (reference sequence). The length of the CDR3 is 18 residues. CDR3 region: CASSSGLAGGPTTDTQYF. The DNA for the CDR3 is TGTGCCAGCAGCTCGGGACTAGCGGGAGGTCCTACAACAGATACGCAGTATTTT.

V and J are TRBV29-1 and TRBJ1-5; TRBD1 is a possible D gene (5 bases). This CDR3 contains 14 residues. Germline CDR1 is SQVTM and CDR2 is ANQGSEA. Deletions cut 4 bases from V and 6 bases from J, with 16 bases between. Written as DNA, the CDR3 is TGCAGCGTTGGTGGCCAGGGTGCGGGTCAGCCCCAGCATTTT. This encodes CSVGGQGAGQPQHF.

In its sample, this clonotype was seen a few times. The DNA is omitted, as the CDR3 cannot be located on it reliably, and the CDR3 follows TCRdb's listing. The CDR3 region is CSATDFRDEYEQYF. This chain joins TRBV20-1 and TRBJ2-7; TRBD2 is taken as the D call from the table, unchecked against the DNA. From germline, CDR1 is DFQATT and CDR2 SNEGSKA (reference sequence). The CDR3 numbers 14 amino acids, ends counted.

The chain recombines TRBV6-2 or TRBV6-3 with TRBJ2-1; D is possibly TRBD2 (5 bases). This CDR3 is built from 11 residues. The V gene lost 6 bases and the J gene lost 8 bases, with 8 bases spanning the gap. The germline CDR1 and CDR2 sequences are MNHEY and SVGEGT. The CDR3 region is CASRSADEQFF. CDR3 DNA sequence: TGTGCCAGCAGATCAGCGGATGAGCAGTTCTTC.